This passage covers 20 T cell receptor beta chains from one sample sequenced in a study of T cells in tumors after PD-1 blockade. Assay: immunoSEQ multiplex PCR; the TCRdb copy retains only in-frame clones and omits some. The sample has fewer than 50,000 clones, over 75% seen once. Sample: PBMCs, taken before anti-PD-1 treatment. The receptors were gathered from a human donor with basal cell carcinoma.

The chain uses TRBV29-1 and TRBJ1-2; 10 nucleotides line up with TRBD1. With 6 bases clipped from V and 7 bases from J, the junction kept 5 bases outside the gene matches. The CDR3 length is 12 residues. Germline V lookup: CDR1 SQVTM, CDR2 ANQGSEA. In DNA, the CDR3 is TGCAGCGTCAGACAGGGGGCCGGTGGCTACACCTTC. This encodes CSVRQGAGGYTF.

V is TRBV2 and J is TRBJ2-1; TRBD2 matches 8 bases. Trimming removed 6 bases from V and 9 bases from J; junction bases left unmatched: 7. CDR1 and CDR2 (germline): SNHLY, FYNNEI. The CDR3 is made up of 13 amino acids. In DNA form, the CDR3 reads TGTGCCAGCAGCGAGAACGGGGGGGGTGAGCAGTTCTTC. Translation: CASSENGGGEQFF.

The rearrangement uses TRBV27 and TRBJ1-6; the D is unclear. V dropped 6 bases and J dropped 2 bases, with 11 bases sitting between them. The CDR3 has 15 residues. Germline-derived CDR1 and CDR2 are MNHEY and SMNVEV (reference sequence). CDR3 nucleotides: TGTGCCAGCAGGAGGGAGCAAACCTATAATTCACCCCTCCACTTT. Its protein product is CASRREQTYNSPLHF.

This rearrangement joins TRBV11-1 to TRBJ2-1; no reliable D call. V was trimmed by 2 bases and J by 10 bases, leaving 12 bases between them. Germline V gene sequence: CDR1 SGHAT, CDR2 FQDESV (reference sequence). The length of the CDR3 is 13 residues. CDR3 residues: CASSLPLGNEQFF. The CDR3 region has the DNA TGTGCCAGCAGCTTACCACTGGGAAACGAGCAGTTCTTC.

The chain has TRBV15 and TRBJ1-5; a possible D gene is TRBD1 (6 bases). Per the germline V gene, CDR1 is LNHNV and CDR2 is YYDKDF (reference sequence). The CDR3 spans 14 residues. Trimming shortened V by 4 bases and J by 6 bases, and 13 bases separated the two germline ends. CDR3 DNA: TGTGCCACCAGCACATTCAGGGGAACTCAGCCCCAGCATTTT. It codes for CATSTFRGTQPQHF. Drawing the rest from reference TRBV15 and TRBJ1-5, the complete variable domain is DAMVIQNPRYQVTQFGKPVTLSCSQTLNHNVMYWYQQKSSQAPKLLFHYYDKDFNNEADTPDNFQSRRPNTSFCFLDIRSPGLGDTAMYLCATSTFRGTQPQHFGDGTRLSIL.

The chain employs TRBV6-4 and TRBJ1-2, with D perhaps matching TRBD1 (6 bases). The V end lost 3 bases, the J end lost 5 bases, and 16 bases lay between the germline ends. CDR3 size: 15 residues. CDR1 MRHNA and CDR2 SNTAGT come from the germline V gene. CDR3 sequence: CASSETGWARYGYTF. CDR3 sequence (DNA): TGTGCCAGCAGTGAAACAGGGTGGGCGCGGTATGGCTACACCTTC.

The chain couples TRBV29-1 to TRBJ1-1; a weak D match, TRBD1 (6 bases). There are 16 residues in the CDR3. Deletions cut 6 bases from V and 0 bases from J, with 20 bases between. The germline gives CDR1 SQVTM, CDR2 ANQGSEA. CDR3 region: CSVNADSFLMNTEAFF. Written as DNA, the CDR3 is TGCAGCGTAAATGCGGACAGTTTCCTCATGAACACTGAAGCTTTCTTT.

The chain employs TRBV3-1 (or the pseudogene TRBV3-2) and TRBJ2-4, with D uncertain. The CDR3 is made up of 14 amino acids. Trimming took 3 bases from V and 2 from J, leaving 8 bases between them. The germline V gene has CDR1 LGHDT and CDR2 YNNKEL (reference sequence). The CDR3, as DNA: TGTGCCAGCAGCCACCAAGGGTCCAAAAACATTCAGTACTTC. It translates to CASSHQGSKNIQYF.

This sequence joins TRBV5-6 and TRBJ2-1, with 7 nucleotides matching TRBD1. The CDR3 has 13 residues. With 3 bases clipped from V and 9 bases from J, the junction kept 6 bases outside the gene matches. Germline lookup yields CDR1 SGHDT and CDR2 YYEEEE. DNA for the CDR3: TGTGCCAGCAGCTGGGGGACAGTTGTTGAGCAGTTCTTC. Translation: CASSWGTVVEQFF.

The rearrangement uses TRBV5-1 and TRBJ2-3; D possibly corresponds to TRBD1 (5 bases). The CDR3 runs 15 residues. V gave up 4 bases and J gave up 0 bases, with 12 bases separating them. Germline-derived CDR1 and CDR2 are SGHRS and YFSETQ. The CDR3 DNA is TGCGCCAGCAGCGTTCAGGGCTTTAGCACAGATACGCAGTATTTT. Translating it yields CASSVQGFSTDTQYF.

The chain couples TRBV11-3 to TRBJ2-1; the D is unclear. CDR1 is SGHNT and CDR2 is YENEEA in the germline V gene. CDR3 size: 16 residues. V was shortened by 0 bases and J by 0 bases, with 9 bases between the two germline ends. Here the CDR3 reads CASSLDHSSSYNEQFF. For the CDR3, the DNA is TGTGCCAGCAGCTTAGATCACTCCAGCTCCTACAATGAGCAGTTCTTC. Drawing the rest from reference TRBV11-3 and TRBJ2-1, the complete variable domain is EAGVVQSPRYKIIEKKQPVAFWCNPISGHNTLYWYLQNLGQGPELLIRYENEEAVDDSQLPKDRFSAERLKGVDSTLKIQPAELGDSAVYLCASSLDHSSSYNEQFFGPGTRLTVL.

The chain combines TRBV27 with TRBJ1-6; 8 bases agree with TRBD1. The CDR3 covers 13 residues. V lost 5 bases, J lost 9 bases, and 3 bases stayed unmatched. The germline V gene encodes CDR1 MNHEY and CDR2 SMNVEV (reference sequence). CDR3 sequence reads: CASSLDRVSPLHF. The DNA for the CDR3 is TGTGCCAGCAGTCTGGACAGGGTTTCACCCCTCCACTTT.

V usage is TRBV20-1 and J usage is TRBJ1-2; D is ambiguous. The germline CDR1 and CDR2 sequences are DFQATT and SNEGSKA (reference sequence). The CDR3 spans 9 residues. V was shortened by 3 bases and J by 6 bases, with 2 bases between the two germline ends. CDR3 protein: CSASNGYTF. The CDR3 nucleotides are TGCAGTGCTAGTAATGGCTACACCTTC.

The rearrangement links TRBV2 to TRBJ1-1; no reliable D call. Germline CDR1 is SNHLY and CDR2 is FYNNEI. V lost 7 bases to trimming and J lost 6 bases, with 9 bases between them. The CDR3 length is 11 residues. Written as DNA, the CDR3 is TGTGCCAGCAACAAGATCTCTGAAGCTTTCTTT. Protein product: CASNKISEAFF. The whole variable domain, remainder taken from reference TRBV2 and TRBJ1-1, is EPEVTQTPSHQVTQMGQEVILRCVPISNHLYFYWYRQILGQKVEFLVSFYNNEISEKSEIFDDQFSVERPDGSNFTLKIRSTKLEDSAMYFCASNKISEAFFGQGTRLTVV.

This rearrangement joins TRBV7-2 to TRBJ2-3, with TRBD2 matching 8 bases. The V gene end was trimmed by 5 bases and the J gene end by 3 bases; junction bases not matched to a gene: 7. The CDR3 has 15 amino acids. Per germline, CDR1 SGHTA and CDR2 FQGNSA. The DNA for the CDR3 is TGTGCCAGCAGCCTCCGGGGGGGCCGAACAGATACGCAGTATTTT. Translation: CASSLRGGRTDTQYF.

The chain links TRBV5-1 to TRBJ2-6, with TRBD2 identical over 10 bases. With V trimmed by 5 bases and J by 0 bases, 8 bases remained unmatched. This CDR3 spans 18 amino acids. Germline V gene sequence: CDR1 SGHRS, CDR2 YFSETQ. Written as DNA, the CDR3 is TGCGCCAGCAGTGGCTATAGCGGGGGGACCTCTGGGGCCAACGTCCTGACTTTC. Protein sequence: CASSGYSGGTSGANVLTF.

This clone was observed a handful of times. The chain carries TRBV18 and TRBJ1-2; perhaps TRBD1 as D (5 bases). The CDR3 contains 14 residues. Germline V lookup: CDR1 KGHSH, CDR2 LQKENI. V gave up 3 bases and J gave up 4 bases, with 12 bases separating them. The CDR3 sequence is CASSPEGGVYGYTF. CDR3 nucleotides: TGTGCCAGCTCACCCGAAGGAGGGGTCTATGGCTACACCTTC.

The genes are TRBV5-1 and TRBJ1-6; D is perhaps TRBD1 (6 bases). Per germline, CDR1 SGHRS and CDR2 YFSETQ. There are 16 residues in the CDR3. Trimming shortened V by 0 bases and J by 7 bases, and 14 bases separated the two germline ends. The CDR3 sequence is CASSLEVQGRNSPLHF. CDR3 DNA: TGCGCCAGCAGCTTGGAGGTTCAGGGGAGGAATTCACCCCTCCACTTT.

This chain joins TRBV7-9 and TRBJ2-2, with 7 bases lining up with TRBD1. V was clipped by 10 bases and J by 4 bases; unmatched bases: 6. The CDR3 is 13 amino acids. Germline assignment: CDR1 SEHNR and CDR2 FQNEAQ (reference sequence). This chain's CDR3 is CANTTGSTGELFF. The CDR3 DNA reads as TGTGCCAATACGACAGGGTCCACCGGGGAGCTGTTTTTT.

The chain recombines TRBV12-5 with TRBJ2-1; the D is unclear. The germline V gene encodes CDR1 LGHNT and CDR2 FRNRAP. This CDR3 is 19 amino acids long. The ends were cut back, 0 bases at V and 6 bases at J, with 24 bases in the middle. The CDR3 coding sequence is TGTGCTAGTGGTTTGGTACCCCTGGTGGAGATCGACCCACCCAATGAGCAGTTCTTC. It specifies CASGLVPLVEIDPPNEQFF.